Shown below are 14 T cell receptor beta chains from a single sample sequenced in a study of cytomegalovirus exposure and HLA in healthy donors. The PCR employed 60 Vbeta primers together with 13 Jbeta primers. The protocol was immunoSEQ multiplex PCR, while the TCRdb copy is restricted to in-frame clones and leaves out a portion. This specimen shows about 65,000 clones; the ten leading clones hold about 16%. Sequences were obtained from PBMCs. These receptors were collected from a boy younger than 18 in good health and CMV-seronegative.

V and J are TRBV10-3 and TRBJ1-2, with 8 bases identical to TRBD1. Trimming at V came to 2 bases and at J to 8 bases, leaving 7 bases not matched to a gene. The CDR3 length is 14 residues. The germline V gene encodes CDR1 ENHRY and CDR2 SYGVKD. The CDR3 loop is CAISEGQGAAGYTF. The CDR3 bases are TGTGCCATCAGTGAGGGGCAGGGGGCGGCAGGCTACACCTTC.

V usage is TRBV9 and J usage is TRBJ2-2; D not certain. Germline V gives CDR1 SGDLS, CDR2 YYNGEE. V was clipped by 0 bases and J by 6 bases, with 9 bases between them. The CDR3 sequence is 14 residues long. CDR3 coding DNA: TGTGCCAGCAGCGTAGGTAGTTACGCCGGGGAGCTGTTTTTT. Its protein is CASSVGSYAGELFF. Complete variable domain (other parts from reference TRBV9 and TRBJ2-2): DSGVTQTPKHLITATGQRVTLRCSPRSGDLSVYWYQQSLDQGLQFLIQYYNGEERAKGNILERFSAQQFPDLHSELNLSSLELGDSALYFCASSVGSYAGELFFGEGSRLTVL.

The rearrangement links TRBV9 to TRBJ2-1; 8 bases line up with TRBD2. Looked up from germline, CDR1 is SGDLS and CDR2 is YYNGEE. This CDR3 contains 16 residues. Germline trimming cut 4 bases from V and 5 bases from J; bases unmatched to any gene: 11. This CDR3 reads CASSYVGSGVHNEQFF. Written as DNA, the CDR3 is TGTGCCAGCAGCTATGTAGGTAGCGGGGTCCACAATGAGCAGTTCTTC.

The chain carries TRBV5-4 and TRBJ2-5; possibly TRBD2 for D (5 bases). The CDR3 spans 12 residues. Germline CDR1 is SGHNT and CDR2 is YYREEE (reference sequence). Trimming pared 4 bases from V and 5 bases from J, leaving 9 bases between. The CDR3 here is CASSGPGETQYF. CDR3 nucleotides: TGTGCCAGCAGCGGACCGGGGGAGACCCAGTACTTC.

The J gene is TRBJ2-5, the V gene TRBV27; 9 nucleotides match TRBD1. The CDR3 is 16 amino acids. Germline loops: CDR1 MNHEY, CDR2 SMNVEV (reference sequence). Trimming cost V 6 bases and J 5 bases; bases outside gene matches: 13. The CDR3 loop reads CASRPPRTGVGETQYF. The CDR3 nucleotides read TGTGCCAGCAGGCCCCCCAGGACAGGGGTTGGCGAGACCCAGTACTTC.

The gene calls are TRBV14 and TRBJ2-1, with TRBD2 identical over 9 bases. V trimming: 1 base; J trimming: 13 bases; junction bases outside the gene matches: 5. CDR1 and CDR2 (germline): SGHDN, FVKESK. The CDR3 has 13 residues. The CDR3 reads CASSQGLAAIQFF. Here the CDR3 DNA reads TGTGCCAGCAGCCAAGGACTAGCGGCGATTCAGTTCTTC.

The V gene is TRBV7-8, the J gene TRBJ1-5; no clear D. This CDR3 is built from 13 residues. CDR1 SGHVS and CDR2 FQNEAQ come from the germline V gene. The V end lost 9 bases, the J end lost 6 bases, and 15 bases lay between the germline ends. The CDR3 protein is CASSTGISQPQHF. The CDR3 nucleotides are TGTGCCAGTAGCACGGGGATTTCTCAGCCCCAGCATTTT.

The V gene is TRBV6-1, the J gene TRBJ1-1; 7 bases align to TRBD1. In germline, CDR1 is MNHNS, CDR2 SASEGT. Trimming took 2 bases from V and 1 from J; bases not matched to a gene: 4. The CDR3 consists of 15 residues. The chain's CDR3 is CASSENAGGNTEAFF. In DNA form, the CDR3 reads TGTGCCAGCAGTGAAAATGCAGGGGGGAACACTGAAGCTTTCTTT.

J is TRBJ2-1 and V is TRBV19; weak D call: TRBD1 (5 bases). Trimming cost V 1 base and J 2 bases, with 6 bases left between them. There are 14 residues in the CDR3. Germline values: CDR1 LNHDA, CDR2 SQIVND (reference sequence). The CDR3 DNA is TGTGCCAGTAGTATAGCAGGGACCTACAATGAGCAGTTCTTC. Its protein product is CASSIAGTYNEQFF.

The chain employs TRBV5-6 and TRBJ2-7; 14 nucleotides agree with TRBD2. This CDR3 has 16 amino acids. Trimming took 2 bases from V and 6 from J; bases not matched to a gene: 7. The germline V gene encodes CDR1 SGHDT and CDR2 YYEEEE. The CDR3 reads CASSLQGLAGAGEQYF. In DNA form, the CDR3 reads TGTGCCAGCAGCTTACAGGGACTAGCGGGGGCGGGCGAGCAGTACTTC.

The CDR3 DNA is TGTGCCAGCAGCTCCGGGACATCCGGCGAAAAACTGTTTTTT. Its translation: CASSSGTSGEKLFF. This chain links TRBV5-8 with TRBJ1-4; possibly TRBD1 for D (6 bases). Trimming took off 3 bases at V and 8 bases at J, with 14 bases between the two ends. The CDR3 is 14 amino acids. In germline, CDR1 is SGHTS, CDR2 YDEGEE.

The chain couples TRBV4-2 to TRBJ2-7; perhaps TRBD1 as D (6 bases). The CDR3 has 14 residues. V was cut by 0 bases and J by 2 bases, with 8 bases left in between. From germline, CDR1 is LGHNA and CDR2 YNFKEQ. CDR3 nucleotide sequence: TGTGCCAGCAGCCAAGATCAGGGGCCCTACGAGCAGTACTTC. Protein sequence: CASSQDQGPYEQYF.

The rearrangement joins TRBV6-5 to TRBJ2-7, with TRBD1 matching 9 bases. This CDR3 comprises 14 residues. CDR1 is MNHEY, CDR2 SVGAGI, per germline. V lost 3 bases to trimming and J lost 6 bases; unmatched junction nucleotides: 6. DNA for the CDR3: TGTGCCAGCAGTTATGGGACAGGGATCCTCGAGCAGTACTTC. This encodes CASSYGTGILEQYF.

The chain recombines TRBV2 with TRBJ1-1; D perhaps matches TRBD1 (5 bases). The V end was cut by 3 bases, the J end by 11 bases, with 7 bases between. Germline V lookup: CDR1 SNHLY, CDR2 FYNNEI. The CDR3 has 10 amino acids. The CDR3 spells CASSDRAAFF. CDR3 nucleotides: TGTGCCAGCAGTGACAGGGCGGCTTTCTTT.